The rows below give T cell receptor beta chains drawn from one sample of a study of Ad26.COV2.S vaccination and SARS-CoV-2 variants. Sequencing used immunoSEQ multiplex PCR; TCRdb keeps in-frame clones, though not all of them. The sample yields 97,000 or so clones, about 78% seen once. Source: peripheral blood, taken after recovery from COVID-19. The receptors stem from a human donor who had recovered from COVID-19. Each CDR3 is given with its conserved first and last residue. D genes are given only for firm matches. Clone size is not always given. Where it is, it says once, few, many or a class for expanded clones.

CDR3 protein	CDR3 DNA	CDR3 length	D gene	clone size	V gene	J gene
CASTQPTDRLYGYTF	TGTGCCAGTACCCAGCCGACCGACAGGCTATACGGCTACACCTTC	15	-	-	TRBV19	TRBJ1-2
CAVTSGVQCYEQYF	TGCGCCGTCACATCGGGGGTCCAATGCTACGAGCAGTACTTC	14	-	once	TRBV10-1	TRBJ2-7
CASRGTVSYEQYF	TGCGCCAGCAGGGGCACAGTCTCCTACGAGCAGTACTTC	13	-	-	TRBV5-1	TRBJ2-7
CASNPGQGAGANVLTF	TGCGCCAGCAACCCGGGACAGGGAGCGGGGGCCAACGTCCTGACTTTC	16	TRBD1	-	TRBV5-1	TRBJ2-6
CAWSVSRLSYGYTF	TGTGCCTGGAGTGTTAGCCGTCTTAGCTATGGCTACACCTTC	14	-	-	TRBV30	TRBJ1-2
CASSFYGTDTQYF	TGTGCCAGCAGCTTTTACGGCACAGATACGCAGTATTTT	13	-	once	TRBV7-9	TRBJ2-3
CASMDRGNYEQYF	TGTGCCAGCATGGACAGGGGGAACTACGAGCAGTACTTC	13	TRBD1	-	TRBV2	TRBJ2-7
CASSQDITTEAFF	TGCGCCAGCAGCCAAGATATTACGACTGAAGCTTTCTTT	13	-	-	TRBV4-3	TRBJ1-1
CASSESGGFRELFF	TGCGCCAGCAGTGAGTCTGGGGGCTTCAGGGAGCTGTTTTTT	14	-	-	TRBV10-1	TRBJ2-2
CASSDRGESSYEQYF	TGTGCCAGCAGCGACAGGGGGGAAAGCTCCTACGAGCAGTACTTC	15	TRBD1	-	TRBV13	TRBJ2-7
CASSPRPGQGSGNTIYF	TGTGCCAGCAGTCCCCGACCGGGACAGGGCTCTGGAAACACCATATATTTT	17	TRBD1	-	TRBV28	TRBJ1-3
CASSSDYSYEQYF	TGTGCCAGCAGTTCTGACTACTCCTACGAGCAGTACTTC	13	-	-	TRBV28	TRBJ2-7
CASSPGGSTDTQYF	TGTGCCAGCAGTCCCGGAGGCAGCACAGATACGCAGTATTTT	14	-	-	TRBV28	TRBJ2-3
CAWSVSWRGPNHEQYF	TGTGCCTGGAGTGTCAGCTGGCGGGGACCCAACCACGAGCAGTACTTC	16	-	-	TRBV30	TRBJ2-7
CASSRQGGASTEAFF	TGTGCCAGCAGCCGACAAGGGGGGGCGAGTACTGAAGCTTTCTTT	15	-	few	TRBV7-9	TRBJ1-1
CASSDRAQREPQHF	TGTGCCAGCAGCGATAGGGCCCAGAGGGAGCCCCAGCATTTT	14	-	-	TRBV11-3	TRBJ1-5
CASSFTQPTEQYF	TGTGCCAGCAGCTTCACTCAACCCACCGAGCAGTACTTC	13	-	once	TRBV7-2	TRBJ2-7
CASSYMGQGSEQYF	TGTGCCAGCAGTTACATGGGGCAGGGTAGCGAGCAGTACTTC	14	-	-	TRBV6-5	TRBJ2-7
CASSSGPDTQYF	TGTGCCAGCAGCTCAGGGCCAGATACGCAGTATTTT	12	-	-	TRBV12-3/TRBV12-4	TRBJ2-3
CASGPSGGRTEAFF	TGTGCTAGTGGTCCTTCAGGGGGCCGCACTGAAGCTTTCTTT	14	TRBD1	few	TRBV12-5	TRBJ1-1